One and the same sample provided the 20 T cell receptor beta chains below, sequenced in a study of blood T cells in healthy people across ages. Sample-barcoded 5' priming and a J-beta primer mix drove a second PCR of about 7 to 12 cycles. TCRdb fed the 5' RACE reads into MiXCR, producing one record per CDR3 protein. The sample has fewer than 1,000,000 distinct CDR3 sequences, around 42% seen once. Sequencing was performed on blood. All receptors come from a man in his sixties in good health.

This clonotype was counted a few times. The chain combines TRBV4-3 with TRBJ2-1, with D perhaps TRBD2 (6 bases). CDR1 is LGHNA, CDR2 YSLEER, per germline. This CDR3 is built from 19 residues. V was cut by 1 base and J by 1 base, with 20 bases left in between. The chain's CDR3 is CASSQGGNFAGRSYNEQFF. In DNA form, the CDR3 reads TGCGCCAGCAGCCAAGGGGGGAACTTTGCAGGGAGGTCCTACAATGAGCAGTTCTTC.

This clonotype was detected a few times. The junction does not match germline at one end; this may be a read error. The chain is built from TRBV3-1 and TRBJ2-7, with D possibly being TRBD1 (6 bases). CDR3 length equals 17 residues. The germline V gene has CDR1 LGHDT and CDR2 YNNKEL (reference sequence). The DNA of the CDR3 is TGTGCCAGCAGCTTTCGCTTAACAGGGAGAGGCTCCTACGAGCAGTACTTT. Residues: CASSFRLTGRGSYEQYF.

Ten or more counts support this clonotype. V usage is TRBV30 and J usage is TRBJ2-7; D is possibly TRBD1 or TRBD2 (6 bases each). The V gene lost 3 bases and the J gene lost 6 bases, with 24 bases spanning the gap. Germline lookup yields CDR1 GTSNPN and CDR2 SVGIG (reference sequence). This CDR3 is built from 16 residues. The DNA of the CDR3 is TGTGCCTGGAGACTCGGGGGATTTAACAGGGCTAGCGAGCAGTACTTC. Amino acids: CAWRLGGFNRASEQYF.

This clonotype has only a few counts. The chain combines TRBV12-3 or TRBV12-4 with TRBJ2-1, with D hard to call. The CDR3 runs 16 residues. With 3 bases removed from V and 2 bases from J, the gap between germline ends came to 14 bases. CDR3 loop: CASSFRRHEPYNEQFF. The CDR3 DNA follows: TGTGCCAGCAGTTTCCGGCGGCACGAACCCTACAATGAGCAGTTCTTC.

This clonotype has a single count. J is TRBJ2-5 and V is TRBV4-3; possibly TRBD1 or TRBD2 for D (6 bases each). The J call may be in error: the DNA end matches TRBJ2-4 better. The germline gives CDR1 LGHNA, CDR2 YSLEER. The CDR3 is made up of 15 amino acids. This CDR3 reads CASSQDWGAAGIQYF. The DNA of the CDR3 is TGCGCCAGCAGCCAAGACTGGGGGGCTGCGGGCATTCAGTACTTC.

This clonotype turned up a few times. The chain uses TRBV2 and TRBJ1-5, with D uncertain. Germline-derived CDR1 and CDR2 are SNHLY and FYNNEI. CDR3 length: 12 amino acids. Between the trimmed V and J ends, which lost 4 bases and 10 bases, there was a span of 11 bases. In DNA form, the CDR3 reads TGTGCCAGCAGTGTGAATCTTCAACCCCAGCATTTT. It codes for CASSVNLQPQHF.

In this sample, this clonotype turned up many times. The chain links TRBV13 to TRBJ2-3; D uncertain. CDR1 is PRHDT and CDR2 is FYEKMQ in the germline V gene (reference sequence). This CDR3 region has 12 residues. V dropped 5 bases and J dropped 3 bases, with 6 bases sitting between them. DNA of the CDR3: TGTGCCAGCAGCCCCCCAACAGATACGCAGTATTTT. As protein: CASSPPTDTQYF.

The chain combines TRBV7-6 with TRBJ1-6; D is unclear. CDR1 and CDR2 from the germline V gene are SGHVS and FNYEAQ. The CDR3 runs to 13 residues. V gave up 5 bases and J gave up 13 bases, with 15 bases separating them. CDR3 coding DNA: TGTGCCAGCAGCCCCACCCCCGTAGCTCCCCTCCACTTT. It translates to CASSPTPVAPLHF.

The chain recombines TRBV7-2 with TRBJ2-1; TRBD2 agrees at 8 bases. The CDR3 consists of 18 residues. CDR1 and CDR2 (germline): SGHTA, FQGNSA. After removal of 2 bases from V and 8 bases from J, the junction contained 17 bases not matched to a gene. The CDR3 sequence is CASSLKTGAGGADYEQFF. CDR3 DNA: TGTGCCAGCAGCTTAAAGACCGGCGCGGGGGGCGCGGACTATGAGCAGTTCTTC.

The J gene is TRBJ2-1, the V gene TRBV11-2; 7 bases align to TRBD1. This CDR3 comprises 15 residues. V trimming: 5 bases; J trimming: 10 bases; junction bases outside the gene matches: 14. Germline V gives CDR1 SGHAT, CDR2 FQNNGV. The CDR3 DNA sequence: TGTGCCAGCAGCCTGGTCGGGACAGTAATATGCGAGCAGTTCTTC. Its translation is CASSLVGTVICEQFF.

This clonotype was seen a handful of times. CDR3 sequence: CASSQDQQETQYF. The DNA for the CDR3 is TGCGCCAGCAGCCAAGATCAGCAAGAGACCCAGTACTTC. The rearrangement links TRBV4-3 to TRBJ2-5; D is unresolved. The CDR3 is 13 amino acids. The germline CDR1 and CDR2 sequences are LGHNA and YSLEER. V was trimmed by 0 bases and J by 2 bases, leaving 4 bases between them.

V gene TRBV7-9 combines with J gene TRBJ2-3; 8 nucleotides line up with TRBD2. The germline gives CDR1 SEHNR, CDR2 FQNEAQ (reference sequence). The CDR3 covers 17 residues. Germline trimming cut 2 bases from V and 4 bases from J; bases unmatched to any gene: 11. CDR3 coding DNA: TGTGCCAGCAGCTTACTTGGGACTAGATCGACCCCAGATACGCAGTATTTT. This gives the protein CASSLLGTRSTPDTQYF.

This clonotype was counted many times. The chain has TRBV5-6 and TRBJ2-5; D is perhaps TRBD2 (6 bases). The V end was cut by 1 base, the J end by 0 bases, with 13 bases between. The CDR3 spans 16 residues. The germline gives CDR1 SGHDT, CDR2 YYEEEE. The CDR3 DNA reads as TGTGCCAGCAGCTTGACCCGGGACTCCTACCAAGAGACCCAGTACTTC. It translates to CASSLTRDSYQETQYF.

This clonotype was detected only a few times. The chain joins TRBV4-1 to TRBJ2-7, with D uncertain. The better agreement between TRBJ2-5 and the DNA end casts doubt on the J call. CDR1 is MGHRA and CDR2 is YSYEKL in the germline V gene. The CDR3 consists of 14 residues. The CDR3 DNA reads TGCGCCAGCAGCCAGGGCAGCTCAGAAGAGACCCAGTACTTC. This sequence encodes CASSQGSSEETQYF.

The chain recombines TRBV7-3 with TRBJ1-4; TRBD1 matches at 7 bases. Germline CDR1 SGHTA, CDR2 FQGTGA. The V and J ends lost 4 bases and 3 bases, in that order; junction bases with no gene match: 26. The CDR3 totals 22 residues. The CDR3 DNA sequence: TGTGCCAGCAGCTCTCCGGACAGGACACCAAATTTGGGCCTTAAAGCTAATGAAAAACTGTTTTTT. It specifies CASSSPDRTPNLGLKANEKLFF.

This clonotype was seen more than once but under ten times. The rearrangement joins TRBV12-3 or TRBV12-4 to TRBJ1-1; no clear D gene. The germline V and J ends were trimmed by 0 bases and 1 base, with 6 bases remaining between them. The CDR3 consists of 14 residues. The CDR3 coding sequence is TGTGCCAGCAGTTTAGCTCGGGGGAACACTGAAGCTTTCTTT. It translates to CASSLARGNTEAFF.

The rearrangement joins TRBV5-5 to TRBJ2-2; D possibly corresponds to TRBD1 (5 bases). This CDR3 region has 15 residues. Trimming shortened V by 5 bases and J by 0 bases, and 11 bases separated the two germline ends. Germline loops: CDR1 SGHKS, CDR2 YYEKEE (reference sequence). Written as DNA, the CDR3 is TGTGCCAGCAGGGACACAGATTCGAACACCGGGGAGCTGTTTTTT. Protein product: CASRDTDSNTGELFF. The whole variable domain, remainder taken from reference TRBV5-5 and TRBJ2-2, is DAGVTQSPTHLIKTRGQQVTLRCSPISGHKSVSWYQQVLGQGPQFIFQYYEKEERGRGNFPDRFSARQFPNYSSELNVNALLLGDSALYLCASRDTDSNTGELFFGEGSRLTVL.

This chain uses TRBV6-2 or TRBV6-3 with TRBJ1-1, with 7 bases matching TRBD1. The CDR3 loop spans 15 amino acids. V lost 6 bases to trimming and J lost 4 bases; unmatched junction nucleotides: 11. From germline, CDR1 is MNHEY and CDR2 SVGEGT. This CDR3 reads CASRRAQGSATEAFF. The DNA for the CDR3 is TGTGCCAGCAGACGTGCACAGGGGAGTGCCACTGAAGCTTTCTTT.

The rearrangement links TRBV7-8 to TRBJ2-6; a weak D match, TRBD2 (6 bases). Germline V gene sequence: CDR1 SGHVS, CDR2 FQNEAQ. The CDR3 loop spans 14 amino acids. V was trimmed by 4 bases and J by 2 bases, leaving 6 bases between them. The CDR3 sequence: CASSWGAGANVLTF. The CDR3 region has the DNA TGTGCCAGCAGCTGGGGGGCTGGGGCCAACGTCCTGACTTTC.

The rearrangement links TRBV6-2 or TRBV6-3 to TRBJ1-6, with D possibly matching TRBD1 (5 bases). Per germline, CDR1 MNHEY and CDR2 SVGEGT. The CDR3 runs to 15 residues. V was shortened by 5 bases and J by 7 bases, with 15 bases between the two germline ends. The CDR3 DNA is TGTGCCAGCAGTGCCACTCAGGGAAGGAATTCACCCCTCCACTTT. It encodes CASSATQGRNSPLHF.